This T cell receptor (beta chain) was observed in a study of CD8 T cells in Susac syndrome. Germline V lookup: CDR1 SGHRS, CDR2 YFSETQ. There are 15 residues in the CDR3. V shed 0 bases and J 2 bases; nucleotides not matched to a gene: 5. Random hexamers were used to reverse transcribe 0.5 to 1 ug of RNA. Using its own MiXCR run on the immunoSEQ multiplex PCR reads, TCRdb lists one record per CDR3 protein. This sample has 200,000 to 250,000 distinct CDR3 sequences, with just under 95% found just once. The chain joins TRBV5-1 to TRBJ2-7; 7 bases match TRBD1. The TCR comes from a human donor with multiple sclerosis. The sequencing input was CD4+ T cells from PBMCs. The CDR3 DNA is TGCGCCAGCAGCTTGGAGGGCCAGGGGGCCTACGAGCAGTACTTC. Translating it yields CASSLEGQGAYEQYF.